These T cell receptor beta chains were read from a single sample in a study of PD-1 blockade in classical Hodgkin lymphoma. The assay was immunoSEQ multiplex PCR, and TCRdb's table has in-frame clones only and misses some. The sample contains roughly 28,000 clones, 70% of which appear only once. Sequenced here: peripheral blood mononuclear cells (PBMCs), sampled before the second cycle of nivolumab. All receptors come from a human donor with classical Hodgkin lymphoma. CDR3s include the opening cysteine and the closing phenylalanine or tryptophan. A D gene is named only where the DNA matches it firmly. Clone size is stated in some rows and not others, as once, few, many or a class when expanded.

v_gene: TRBV19; d_gene: TRBD2; abundance: -; j_gene: TRBJ2-5; CDR3nt: TGTGCCAGTAGTATACTGGGACTAGCGGGGCAAGAGACCCAGTACTTC; CDR3aa: CASSILGLAGQETQYF
v_gene: TRBV6-5; d_gene: -; abundance: -; j_gene: TRBJ1-2; CDR3nt: TGTGCCAGCAGTAACAGGGCCTATGGCTACACCTTC; CDR3aa: CASSNRAYGYTF
v_gene: TRBV28; d_gene: -; abundance: -; j_gene: TRBJ1-5; CDR3nt: TGTGCCAGCAGCCTACCTCCAGGGAACAATCAGCCCCAGCATTTT; CDR3aa: CASSLPPGNNQPQHF
v_gene: TRBV25-1; d_gene: -; abundance: -; j_gene: TRBJ2-2; CDR3nt: TGTGCCAGCAAAGGACATAACACCGGGGAGCTGTTTTTT; CDR3aa: CASKGHNTGELFF
v_gene: TRBV29-1; d_gene: TRBD1; abundance: -; j_gene: TRBJ1-2; CDR3nt: TGCAGCGGGTGGGGGGGGACAGGGTTCTATGGCTACACCTTC; CDR3aa: CSGWGGTGFYGYTF
v_gene: TRBV4-3; d_gene: -; abundance: few; j_gene: TRBJ2-3; CDR3nt: TGCGCCAGCAGCCAAGATCGGGCGGGGGAAGGGGGTGTCACAGATACGCAGTATTTT; CDR3aa: CASSQDRAGEGGVTDTQYF
v_gene: TRBV9; d_gene: -; abundance: many; j_gene: TRBJ2-5; CDR3nt: TGTGCCAGCAGCCCCCCAGGGGTGGAGACCCAGTACTTC; CDR3aa: CASSPPGVETQYF
v_gene: TRBV27; d_gene: -; abundance: once; j_gene: TRBJ2-7; CDR3nt: TGTGCCAGCAGTCCATACCTACCCCCCTACGAGCAGTACTTC; CDR3aa: CASSPYLPPYEQYF
v_gene: TRBV25-1; d_gene: -; abundance: -; j_gene: TRBJ2-2; CDR3nt: TGTGCCAGCAGTGTGGGGTTGGGTACCGGGGAGCTGTTTTTT; CDR3aa: CASSVGLGTGELFF
v_gene: TRBV30; d_gene: TRBD2; abundance: few; j_gene: TRBJ2-7; CDR3nt: TGTGCCTGGACGGGAGGGTCCGAGCAGTACTTC; CDR3aa: CAWTGGSEQYF
v_gene: TRBV7-2; d_gene: TRBD2; abundance: -; j_gene: TRBJ2-7; CDR3nt: TGTGCCAGCAGCTTAGCGGATCATAGCGGGAGTGCCTTCTACGAGCAGTACTTC; CDR3aa: CASSLADHSGSAFYEQYF
v_gene: TRBV19; d_gene: -; abundance: -; j_gene: TRBJ1-2; CDR3nt: TGTGCCAGTAGTATACTCTTGTTGGGTGGCTACACCTTC; CDR3aa: CASSILLLGGYTF
v_gene: TRBV6-5; d_gene: -; abundance: -; j_gene: TRBJ2-7; CDR3nt: TGTGCCAGCAGCGTTTTCTACGAGCAGTACTTC; CDR3aa: CASSVFYEQYF
v_gene: TRBV28; d_gene: -; abundance: -; j_gene: TRBJ1-1; CDR3nt: TGTGCCAGCAACCTGGAACTCGGAAACACTGAAGCTTTCTTT; CDR3aa: CASNLELGNTEAFF
v_gene: TRBV6-6; d_gene: -; abundance: -; j_gene: TRBJ1-1; CDR3nt: TGTGCCAGCAGAACTAACAGGGCGGGCACTGAAGCTTTCTTT; CDR3aa: CASRTNRAGTEAFF
v_gene: TRBV10-3; d_gene: TRBD1; abundance: -; j_gene: TRBJ1-1; CDR3nt: TGTGCCATCAGTGAGAGGGCAGGGGGGAACACTGAAGCTTTCTTT; CDR3aa: CAISERAGGNTEAFF
v_gene: TRBV2; d_gene: -; abundance: once; j_gene: TRBJ1-2; CDR3nt: TGTGCCAGCAGTGAAACTAGGATCTATGGCTACACCTTC; CDR3aa: CASSETRIYGYTF
v_gene: TRBV11-2; d_gene: TRBD2; abundance: -; j_gene: TRBJ2-2; CDR3nt: TGTGCCAGCAGCTTAGGGACTAGCGGGATTTTGGACACCGGGGAGCTGTTTTTT; CDR3aa: CASSLGTSGILDTGELFF
v_gene: TRBV7-9; d_gene: TRBD2; abundance: -; j_gene: TRBJ2-2; CDR3nt: TGTGCCAGCAGCTTCCCCAGCGGGATAAGTACCGGGGAGCTGTTTTTT; CDR3aa: CASSFPSGISTGELFF
v_gene: TRBV5-6; d_gene: -; abundance: -; j_gene: TRBJ1-6; CDR3nt: TGTGCCAGAATTAATGGAGGCACACCCCTCCACTTT; CDR3aa: CARINGGTPLHF
v_gene: TRBV7-9; d_gene: TRBD1; abundance: few; j_gene: TRBJ2-7; CDR3nt: TGTGCCAGCAGCTCACAGGACAGGGGCTATTCCTACGAGCAGTACTTC; CDR3aa: CASSSQDRGYSYEQYF
v_gene: TRBV10-3; d_gene: TRBD1; abundance: few; j_gene: TRBJ1-2; CDR3nt: TGTGCCTCACGACAGGGAAGGATCGGCTACACCTTC; CDR3aa: CASRQGRIGYTF
v_gene: TRBV27; d_gene: -; abundance: -; j_gene: TRBJ1-1; CDR3nt: TGTGCCAGCAGAACAGGACCGACTGAAGCTTTCTTT; CDR3aa: CASRTGPTEAFF
v_gene: TRBV28; d_gene: -; abundance: -; j_gene: TRBJ2-1; CDR3nt: TGTGCCAGCAGTTTTATCGTCATCGGTAACTACAATGAGCAGTTCTTC; CDR3aa: CASSFIVIGNYNEQFF
v_gene: TRBV4-2; d_gene: -; abundance: -; j_gene: TRBJ2-5; CDR3nt: TGTGCCAGCAGCCTTCGGGGAGAAAGAGGGACCCAGTACTTC; CDR3aa: CASSLRGERGTQYF
v_gene: TRBV5-1; d_gene: -; abundance: once; j_gene: TRBJ1-4; CDR3nt: TGCGCCAGCAGCCAGGTGGGGCGGACAGATGAAAAACTGTTTTTT; CDR3aa: CASSQVGRTDEKLFF
v_gene: TRBV13; d_gene: -; abundance: -; j_gene: TRBJ2-2; CDR3nt: TGTGCCAGCAGCTGGACCGGGGAGCTGTTTTTT; CDR3aa: CASSWTGELFF
v_gene: TRBV27; d_gene: -; abundance: -; j_gene: TRBJ1-1; CDR3nt: TGTGCCAGCAGTCCCCTGGGGGGAAACACTGAAGCTTTCTTT; CDR3aa: CASSPLGGNTEAFF
v_gene: TRBV5-1; d_gene: -; abundance: -; j_gene: TRBJ1-4; CDR3nt: TGCGCCAGTGGCTCCGGGACCGGGGGTGAAAAACTGTTTTTT; CDR3aa: CASGSGTGGEKLFF
v_gene: TRBV6-5; d_gene: TRBD1; abundance: -; j_gene: TRBJ1-2; CDR3nt: TGTGCCAGCAGCCAGACAGGGAGAGGTCAGGGCTACACCTTC; CDR3aa: CASSQTGRGQGYTF
v_gene: TRBV11-1; d_gene: TRBD2; abundance: -; j_gene: TRBJ2-1; CDR3nt: TGTGCCAGCAGCCCGAGGCTCGGGCGGGAGAGATACAATGAGCAGTTCTTC; CDR3aa: CASSPRLGRERYNEQFF
v_gene: TRBV28; d_gene: -; abundance: -; j_gene: TRBJ1-5; CDR3nt: TGTGCCAGCAGTTTGATTCGGGGGGCTGGTCAGCCCCAGCATTTT; CDR3aa: CASSLIRGAGQPQHF
v_gene: TRBV7-2; d_gene: TRBD1; abundance: -; j_gene: TRBJ1-6; CDR3nt: TGTGCCAGCAGCTTAAGAGGACAGGGCGCTTCACCCCTCCACTTT; CDR3aa: CASSLRGQGASPLHF
v_gene: TRBV7-2; d_gene: TRBD1; abundance: -; j_gene: TRBJ1-1; CDR3nt: TGTGCCAGCAGCCCACGCGGACAGGGGGCGGTCACTGAAGCTTTCTTT; CDR3aa: CASSPRGQGAVTEAFF
v_gene: TRBV6-5; d_gene: -; abundance: -; j_gene: TRBJ2-3; CDR3nt: TGTGCCAGCAGTTACCCCCTCCTATCCCGAACAGATACGCAGTATTTT; CDR3aa: CASSYPLLSRTDTQYF
v_gene: TRBV2; d_gene: -; abundance: -; j_gene: TRBJ1-1; CDR3nt: TGTGCCAGCAGGGGGGACAACCTGAACACTGAAGCTTTCTTT; CDR3aa: CASRGDNLNTEAFF
v_gene: TRBV27; d_gene: -; abundance: -; j_gene: TRBJ2-3; CDR3nt: TGTGCCAGCACTTCCTGGGGCATGGATACGCAGTATTTT; CDR3aa: CASTSWGMDTQYF
v_gene: TRBV4-1; d_gene: TRBD1; abundance: -; j_gene: TRBJ1-6; CDR3nt: TGCGCCAGCAGCCTGACAGGGGACACCCTCTTGAGTTCACCCCTCCACTTT; CDR3aa: CASSLTGDTLLSSPLHF
v_gene: TRBV7-2; d_gene: -; abundance: -; j_gene: TRBJ1-3; CDR3nt: TGTGCCAGCAGCTTAAGGGTACGGGAGACCCAGGGCTCAGGAAACACCATATATTTT; CDR3aa: CASSLRVRETQGSGNTIYF
v_gene: TRBV27; d_gene: -; abundance: -; j_gene: TRBJ2-7; CDR3nt: TGTGCCAGCAGTATGAACGGGTTGTACGAGCAGTACTTC; CDR3aa: CASSMNGLYEQYF
v_gene: TRBV4-1; d_gene: TRBD1; abundance: few; j_gene: TRBJ1-1; CDR3nt: TGCGCCAGCAGCTCGCACAGGGGGAACACTGAAGCTTTCTTT; CDR3aa: CASSSHRGNTEAFF
v_gene: TRBV25-1; d_gene: -; abundance: -; j_gene: TRBJ2-1; CDR3nt: TGTGCCAGCTTCTACAATGAGCAGTTCTTC; CDR3aa: CASFYNEQFF
v_gene: TRBV6-5; d_gene: -; abundance: -; j_gene: TRBJ1-2; CDR3nt: TGTGCCAGCAGTTACTCGTCGTTTCTGGGGGGCTACACCTTC; CDR3aa: CASSYSSFLGGYTF
v_gene: TRBV30; d_gene: TRBD2; abundance: -; j_gene: TRBJ2-1; CDR3nt: TGTGCCTGGAGAAGGCAACTAGCGGGTAACAATGAGCAGTTCTTC; CDR3aa: CAWRRQLAGNNEQFF
v_gene: TRBV18; d_gene: -; abundance: -; j_gene: TRBJ1-2; CDR3nt: TGTGCCAGCTCACCTAGGGCAGGGAACTATGGCTACACCTTC; CDR3aa: CASSPRAGNYGYTF
v_gene: TRBV28; d_gene: TRBD1; abundance: -; j_gene: TRBJ2-3; CDR3nt: TGTGCCAGCAGTTTGCACAAACCGGGACAGTACACAGATACGCAGTATTTT; CDR3aa: CASSLHKPGQYTDTQYF